The next 7 T cell receptor beta chains were all read from a single sample in a study of blood T cell dynamics during melanoma immunotherapy. Time point specified: week 3, after first cycle of checkpoint inhibitor. Measured with immunoSEQ multiplex PCR; TCRdb has only the in-frame clones, and not every one. The sample contains some 10,000 clones, over 70% of which appear only once. Here the sequenced sample was blood, taken from a patient treated with checkpoint blockade. The receptors originated from a human donor with melanoma.

V and J are TRBV15 and TRBJ1-1; possibly TRBD1 for D (5 bases). V lost 1 base and J 5 bases, leaving 8 bases between the germline ends. Per germline, CDR1 LNHNV and CDR2 YYDKDF (reference sequence). The CDR3 is 13 residues long. CDR3 DNA sequence: TGTGCCACCAGCAGAGTGTACAGGACTGAAGCTTTCTTT. Translating it yields CATSRVYRTEAFF.

The J gene is TRBJ1-2, the V gene TRBV4-1; the D is unclear. Germline V gene sequence: CDR1 MGHRA, CDR2 YSYEKL. This CDR3 contains 14 residues. Trimming took 1 base from V and 4 from J, leaving 10 bases between them. The CDR3, as DNA: TGCGCCAGCAGCCAAGCGACGGTCCCCTATGGCTACACCTTC. Protein product: CASSQATVPYGYTF.

The rearrangement uses TRBV19 and TRBJ2-5; 7 nucleotides line up with TRBD1. From germline, CDR1 is LNHDA and CDR2 SQIVND (reference sequence). The CDR3 is made up of 12 amino acids. V shed 4 bases, J shed 7 bases, and the junction held 3 bases outside the gene matches. The CDR3 protein is CASSKQGSTQYF. The CDR3 DNA follows: TGTGCCAGTAGTAAACAGGGGTCGACCCAGTACTTC.

The chain uses TRBV5-1 and TRBJ1-1; possibly TRBD1 for D (6 bases). The CDR3 runs to 14 residues. Germline CDR1 and CDR2: SGHRS and YFSETQ. The V gene lost 4 bases and the J gene lost 3 bases, with 13 bases spanning the gap. The CDR3 DNA sequence: TGCGCCAGCAGCGGGGCTCACAGGGACACTGAAGCTTTCTTT. Encoded protein: CASSGAHRDTEAFF. The full variable domain, its missing parts supplied by reference TRBV5-1 and TRBJ1-1, is KAGVTQTPRYLIKTRGQQVTLSCSPISGHRSVSWYQQTPGQGLQFLFEYFSETQRNKGNFPGRFSGRQFSNSRSEMNVSTLELGDSALYLCASSGAHRDTEAFFGQGTRLTVV.

This clone was detected a few times. The chain uses TRBV11-2 and TRBJ2-7, with D possibly TRBD1 on 5 matching bases. V was clipped by 5 bases and J by 3 bases, with 14 bases between them. Germline V gene sequence: CDR1 SGHAT, CDR2 FQNNGV. The CDR3 spans 14 residues. CDR3 DNA: TGTGCCAGCAGCGGACCGACAGTGTACTACGAGCAGTACGTC. This encodes CASSGPTVYYEQYV.

Only a few counts were recorded for this clone. The gene calls are TRBV19 and TRBJ1-2; weak D call: TRBD1 (6 bases). Deletions cut 11 bases from V and 8 bases from J, with 18 bases between. Germline-derived CDR1 and CDR2 are LNHDA and SQIVND (reference sequence). CDR3 length: 12 residues. The CDR3 here is CACATNREGYTF. The CDR3 nucleotides read TGTGCCTGCGCAACCAACAGGGAGGGCTACACCTTC.

The genes are TRBV19 and TRBJ2-3; 8 bases line up with TRBD1. V lost 5 bases to trimming and J lost 2 bases; unmatched junction nucleotides: 9. The CDR3 spans 16 residues. Germline V CDR1 and CDR2: LNHDA, SQIVND (reference sequence). CDR3: CASSARDRLFTDTQYF. In nucleotides, the CDR3 is TGTGCCAGTAGTGCCCGGGACAGGCTATTCACAGATACGCAGTATTTT.